This T cell receptor (beta chain) was sequenced in a study of cytomegalovirus exposure and HLA in healthy donors. For the study at large: A later analysis reported the same platform for the 90 to 150 validation repertoires and the approximately 670 first-cohort repertoires. General study findings and limits: A few of the chains that were CMV-associated were confirmed in vitro to be specific for CMV antigens. Overall, some 160 TCR beta chains were annotated as cytomegalovirus-associated.

Germline assignment: CDR1 SGHNT and CDR2 YYREEE (reference sequence). J lost 0 bases, V lost 2 bases, and 8 bases had no gene match. The CDR3 sequence is 17 residues long. Separate from the 666-subject first cohort, the roughly 110-subject validation cohort was the one that the donors belonged to. About this clone: No antigen is known for it.

Assay used: immunoSEQ multiplex PCR; TCRdb lists only in-frame clones, some missing. Of about 340,000 clones in the sample, roughly 88% were seen once. The TCR was taken from a woman aged 18 to 35 in good health and CMV-seronegative. The rearrangement joins TRBV5-4 to TRBJ2-5; 9 positions agree with TRBD2. Input material: PBMCs. The DNA of the CDR3 is TGTGCCAGCAGCTTAGTACTAAGCGGGAGGTACCAAGAGACCCAGTACTTC. Its protein product is CASSLVLSGRYQETQYF.